Described below is a single T cell receptor (beta chain) sequence and its context. The target antigen is unknown. The data stem from a study of cytomegalovirus exposure and HLA in healthy donors. 13 Jbeta primers and 60 Vbeta primers were used for the PCR. In the authors' workflow: Approximately 11 million of the approximately 80 million unique TCR beta chains counted in a later analysis were shared. Clones were sequenced by immunoSEQ multiplex PCR, and TCRdb holds only the in-frame ones, with some missing. V, J and clone size derive from that table, while D and trimming were established from the DNA sequence. The sample lists more than 150,000 clones, 81% occurring once. Per germline, CDR1 SEHNR and CDR2 FQNEAQ (reference sequence). The ends were cut back, 5 bases at V and 3 bases at J, with 14 bases in the middle. The CDR3 sequence is 16 residues long. Study results and limitations: HLA restriction was apparent for most CMV-associated TCR beta chains in a later analysis. Analysis was carried out at a later point, and it linked a missense DCLRE1C variant to TCR beta V- and J-gene trimming.

Source material: PBMCs. This receptor was identified in a man aged 50 to 60 in good health and CMV-seronegative. This chain joins TRBV7-9 and TRBJ1-6, with D unclear. The CDR3 is CASSPKTENYNSPLHF. CDR3 nucleotides: TGTGCCAGCAGCCCCAAGACGGAGAACTATAATTCACCCCTCCACTTT.